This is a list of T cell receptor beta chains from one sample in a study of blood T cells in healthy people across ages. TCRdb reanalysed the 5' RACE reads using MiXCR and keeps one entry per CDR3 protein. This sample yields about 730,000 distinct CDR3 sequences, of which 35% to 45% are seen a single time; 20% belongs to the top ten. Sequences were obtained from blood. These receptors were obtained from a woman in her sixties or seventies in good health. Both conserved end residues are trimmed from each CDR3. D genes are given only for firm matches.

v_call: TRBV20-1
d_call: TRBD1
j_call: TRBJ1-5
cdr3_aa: SAEAGGVSQPQH

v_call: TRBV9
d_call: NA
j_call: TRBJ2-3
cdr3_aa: ASSVGMMADSTDTQY

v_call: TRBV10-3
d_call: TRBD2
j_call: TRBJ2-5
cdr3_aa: AISVGGQETQY

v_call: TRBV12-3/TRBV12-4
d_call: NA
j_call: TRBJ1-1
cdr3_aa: ASSFDPANTEAF

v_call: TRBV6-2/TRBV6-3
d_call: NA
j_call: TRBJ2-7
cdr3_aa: ASGPGPYEQY

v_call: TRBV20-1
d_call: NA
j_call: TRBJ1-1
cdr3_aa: SARAMGRHEAF

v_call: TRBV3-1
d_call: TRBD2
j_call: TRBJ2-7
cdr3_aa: ASSQEVGRAYEQY

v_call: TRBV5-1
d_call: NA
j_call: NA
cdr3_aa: ASSLGADSHSGGETQY

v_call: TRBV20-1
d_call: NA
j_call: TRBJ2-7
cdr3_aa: SAERTFGAYEQY

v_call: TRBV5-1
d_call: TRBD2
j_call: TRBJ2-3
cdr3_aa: ASKKIAGATDTQY

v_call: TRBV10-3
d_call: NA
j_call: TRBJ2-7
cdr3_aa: AISEMGLHEQY

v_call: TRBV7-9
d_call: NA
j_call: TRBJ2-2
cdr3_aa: ASSLEHWGTGELF

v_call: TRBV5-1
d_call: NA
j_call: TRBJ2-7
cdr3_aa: ASSREGQTYEQY

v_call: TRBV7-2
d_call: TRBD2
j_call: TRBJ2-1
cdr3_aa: ASSLGGLAGWNEQF

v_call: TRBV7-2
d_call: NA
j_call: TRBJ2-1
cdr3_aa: ASSSRGGVGNEQF

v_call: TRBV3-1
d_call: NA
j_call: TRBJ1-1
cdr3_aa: ASSPFIEGYGKDTEAF

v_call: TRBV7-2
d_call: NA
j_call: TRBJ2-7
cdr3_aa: ASSPIRGYEQY

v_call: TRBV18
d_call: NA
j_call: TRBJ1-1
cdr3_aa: ASSPGGVTEAF

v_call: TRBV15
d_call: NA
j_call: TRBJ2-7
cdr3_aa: ATSRAVIGGAEQY

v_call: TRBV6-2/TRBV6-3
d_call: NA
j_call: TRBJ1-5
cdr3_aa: ATFGDSWDQPQH

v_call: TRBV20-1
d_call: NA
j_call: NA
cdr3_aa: SAPKNQETQY

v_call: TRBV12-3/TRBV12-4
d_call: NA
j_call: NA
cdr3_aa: ASARLAGRYNEQY

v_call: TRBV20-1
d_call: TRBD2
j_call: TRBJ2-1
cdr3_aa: SADGTSGSRDNVEQF

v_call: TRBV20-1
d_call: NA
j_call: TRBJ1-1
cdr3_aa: SVRKRGTEAF

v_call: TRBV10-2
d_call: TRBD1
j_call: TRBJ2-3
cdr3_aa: ASKRTGHTDTQY

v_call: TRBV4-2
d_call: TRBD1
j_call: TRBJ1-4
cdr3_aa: ASSQDGDRVEKLF

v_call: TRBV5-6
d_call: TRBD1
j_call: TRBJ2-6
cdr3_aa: ASSQGTGPNSGANVLT

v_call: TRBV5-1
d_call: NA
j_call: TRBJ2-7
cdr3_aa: AISRVDFEAYEQY

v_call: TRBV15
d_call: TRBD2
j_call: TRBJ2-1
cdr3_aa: ATEPGLAYNEQF

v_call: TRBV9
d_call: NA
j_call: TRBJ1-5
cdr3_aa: ASSVEGDGQPQH

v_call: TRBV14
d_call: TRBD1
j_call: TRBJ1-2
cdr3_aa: ASSPETGGHWGYT

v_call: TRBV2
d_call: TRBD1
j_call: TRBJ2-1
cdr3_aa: ASRGGNRDRGYNEQF

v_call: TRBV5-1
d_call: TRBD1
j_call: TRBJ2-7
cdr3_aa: AWTGGSSEQY

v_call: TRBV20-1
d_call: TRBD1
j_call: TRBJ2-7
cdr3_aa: SATGGFSSYEQY

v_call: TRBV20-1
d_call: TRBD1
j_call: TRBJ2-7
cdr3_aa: SARPGTGGYEQY

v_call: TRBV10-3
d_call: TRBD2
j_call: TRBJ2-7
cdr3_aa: AISASLAGGAQY

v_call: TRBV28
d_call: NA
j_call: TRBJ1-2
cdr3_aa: ASSQQGSNGYT

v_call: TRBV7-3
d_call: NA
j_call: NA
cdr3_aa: ASSPNRVDEQY

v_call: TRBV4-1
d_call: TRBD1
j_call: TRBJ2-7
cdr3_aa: ASSQTGDWSYEQY

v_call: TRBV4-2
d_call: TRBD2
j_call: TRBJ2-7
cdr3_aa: ASSQGLAGASYEQY

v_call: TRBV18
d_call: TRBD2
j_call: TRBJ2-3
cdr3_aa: ASSAASGGAYDTQY

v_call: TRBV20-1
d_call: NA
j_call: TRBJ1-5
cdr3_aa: SARDPGSYRPQH

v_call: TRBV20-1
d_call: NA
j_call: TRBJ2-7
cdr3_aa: SANGPYEQY

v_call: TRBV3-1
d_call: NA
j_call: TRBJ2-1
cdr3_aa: ASSQGLEHNEQF

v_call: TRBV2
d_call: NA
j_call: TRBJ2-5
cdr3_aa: TRAVQETQY

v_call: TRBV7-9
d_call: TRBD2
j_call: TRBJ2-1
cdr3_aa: ASSLGASGGLEQF

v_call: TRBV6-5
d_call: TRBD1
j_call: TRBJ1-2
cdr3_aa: ASSYSRTGGSYGYT

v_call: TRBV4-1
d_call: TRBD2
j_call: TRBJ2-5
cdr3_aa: ASSQDPASGGPETQY

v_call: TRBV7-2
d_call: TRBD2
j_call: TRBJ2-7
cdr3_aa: ASRGAGGSSYEQY

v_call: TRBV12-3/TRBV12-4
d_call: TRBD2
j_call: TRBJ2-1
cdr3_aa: ASTPGTSGSSYNEQF

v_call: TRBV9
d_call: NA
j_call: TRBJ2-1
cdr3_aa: ASSASPPNEQF

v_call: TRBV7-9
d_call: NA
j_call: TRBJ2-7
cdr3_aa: ASSSGPATYEQY

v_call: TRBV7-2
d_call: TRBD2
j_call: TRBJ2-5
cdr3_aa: ASSLEAGRAGSKETQY

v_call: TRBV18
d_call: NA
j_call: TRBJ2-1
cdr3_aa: ASSPRTTSYNEQF

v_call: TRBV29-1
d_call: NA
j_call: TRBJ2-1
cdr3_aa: SVEVGVPF

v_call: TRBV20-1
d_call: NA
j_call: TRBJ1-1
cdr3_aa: SAPKPLVGSEAF

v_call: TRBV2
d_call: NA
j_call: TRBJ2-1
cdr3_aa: ASRNTAGNEQF